This entry lists 30 T cell receptor beta chains sequenced from one sample in a study of T-cell reconstitution after alpha-beta-depleted transplantation in children (dated by TCRdb to about 2016). The treatment or condition label on this specimen signifies: allogeneic hematopoietic cell transplantation with graft depleted of TCRalphabeta T cells and CD19 B cells. The library was built by means of PCR. Sequencing took place on an Illumina HiSeq 2500. TCR libraries were prepared with molecular barcoding, using unique molecular identifiers to normalize TCRbeta repertoire quantification. TCRdb itself trimmed the public reads at Q25 with fastp, ran MiXCR and retained productive beta chains. For every CDR3 protein sequence, its rows merge into one entry that carries the most common genes and DNA. The sample records some 840,000 distinct CDR3 sequences, around 17% of which are singletons. In total, the top ten clones hold around 4.5% of the sample.

The sample consisted of PBMCs, mostly from graft donor cells, taken 360 days after TCRalphabeta/CD19-depleted stem cell transplant. Source of these receptors: a male patient aged 10-17 years who had a stem cell transplant for acute lymphoblastic leukemia, so the T cells may come from the graft donor.

The sample holds many counts of this clonotype. This chain uses TRBV7-9 with TRBJ2-7; D unclear. V lost 5 bases, J lost 6 bases, and 8 bases lay in between. The CDR3 consists of 11 residues. Germline CDR1 SEHNR, CDR2 FQNEAQ (reference sequence). Here the CDR3 reads CASSPPGEQYF. CDR3 nucleotide sequence: TGTGCCAGCAGCCCCCCCGGCGAGCAGTACTTC.

The rearrangement joins TRBV15 to TRBJ2-7, with 9 bases lining up with TRBD2. Per germline, CDR1 LNHNV and CDR2 YYDKDF (reference sequence). V lost 0 bases to trimming and J lost 6 bases; unmatched junction nucleotides: 9. This CDR3 contains 16 residues. The CDR3 DNA sequence: TGTGCCACCAGCAGAGAAATACGTGGTAGCGGGAGCGAGCAGTACTTC. Encoded protein: CATSREIRGSGSEQYF.

A few counts support this clonotype. The V call is TRBV11-2, the J call TRBJ2-1; tentative D call: TRBD2 (6 bases). Germline loops: CDR1 SGHAT, CDR2 FQNNGV. With 5 bases removed from V and 7 bases from J, the gap between germline ends came to 24 bases. The CDR3 sequence is 17 residues long. The CDR3 DNA reads as TGTGCCAGCAGCCTCCCCCGACTAGTCAGCCCTCCGAATGAGCAGTTCTTC. It encodes CASSLPRLVSPPNEQFF.

J is TRBJ2-7 and V is TRBV18; weak D call: TRBD1 (5 bases). CDR3 size: 12 residues. Trimming stripped 4 bases from V and 5 bases from J, with 9 bases between. Germline V CDR1 and CDR2: KGHSH, LQKENI. The CDR3 coding sequence is TGTGCCAGCTCACTCACCAGGGACGAGCAGTACTTC. Protein product: CASSLTRDEQYF.

The rearrangement links TRBV5-1 to TRBJ1-2; D is unresolved. Germline V gives CDR1 SGHRS, CDR2 YFSETQ. V lost 4 bases and J 8 bases, leaving 15 bases between the germline ends. The CDR3 consists of 13 residues. CDR3 nucleotide sequence: TGCGCCAGCAGCCCGGGAGTGGAGGGCGGCTACACCTTC. It is translated as CASSPGVEGGYTF. The variable domain in full, with the rest retrieved from reference TRBV5-1 and TRBJ1-2, is KAGVTQTPRYLIKTRGQQVTLSCSPISGHRSVSWYQQTPGQGLQFLFEYFSETQRNKGNFPGRFSGRQFSNSRSEMNVSTLELGDSALYLCASSPGVEGGYTFGSGTRLTVV.

The chain couples TRBV10-3 to TRBJ2-7; D is uncertain. The CDR3 has 17 residues. Deletions cut 2 bases from V and 4 bases from J, with 21 bases between. In germline, CDR1 is ENHRY, CDR2 SYGVKD. For the CDR3, the DNA is TGTGCCATCAGTGAGCCTCTGGGGTCCGGAAACCCTTACGAGCAGTACTTC. Amino acid sequence: CAISEPLGSGNPYEQYF.

This clonotype has more than one count but fewer than ten. V usage is TRBV5-1 and J usage is TRBJ1-1; the D is unclear. Looked up from germline, CDR1 is SGHRS and CDR2 is YFSETQ. The CDR3 spans 15 residues. V was cut by 1 base and J by 3 bases, with 13 bases left in between. The CDR3 sequence: CASSLKFGSYTEAFF. The CDR3 DNA reads as TGCGCCAGCAGCTTGAAGTTTGGCTCTTACACTGAAGCTTTCTTT.

This clonotype has just a few counts. V usage is TRBV28 and J usage is TRBJ2-7; D tentatively fits TRBD1 or TRBD2 (6 bases each). The CDR3 totals 15 residues. Germline V gene lookup returns CDR1 MDHEN and CDR2 SYDVKM. V lost 4 bases and J 4 bases, leaving 17 bases between the germline ends. The CDR3 DNA reads as TGTGCCAGCAGTTCCAGGGGACTCGGGAAGTACGAGCAGTACTTC. This sequence encodes CASSSRGLGKYEQYF.

As DNA, the CDR3 is TGTGCCAGCAGCCAAGACGGGCTCGGGCCCCAGCATTTT. Translated: CASSQDGLGPQHF. V and J are TRBV27 and TRBJ1-5; D uncertain. V was clipped by 6 bases and J by 9 bases, with 15 bases between them. This CDR3 has 13 residues. CDR1 and CDR2 (germline): MNHEY, SMNVEV (reference sequence).

The sample holds a few counts of this clonotype. This chain connects TRBV10-3 to TRBJ2-3; 8 bases match TRBD2. CDR3 length: 13 residues. V trimming: 8 bases; J trimming: 6 bases; junction bases outside the gene matches: 7. Looked up from germline, CDR1 is ENHRY and CDR2 is SYGVKD. The CDR3 protein is CAIREGQYDTQYF. CDR3 nucleotide sequence: TGTGCCATCCGGGAGGGCCAGTACGATACGCAGTATTTT.

V usage is TRBV15 and J usage is TRBJ2-2, with D uncertain. Trimming left V 0 bases short and J 2 bases short, with 13 bases between. The CDR3 runs to 17 residues. Germline V CDR1 and CDR2: LNHNV, YYDKDF (reference sequence). CDR3 bases: TGTGCCACCAGCAGAGATCACAGCCGAATTAACACCGGGGAGCTGTTTTTT. Encoded protein: CATSRDHSRINTGELFF.

This rearrangement joins TRBV5-1 to TRBJ2-7; D may be TRBD2 (6 bases). Germline CDR1 is SGHRS and CDR2 is YFSETQ. The CDR3 totals 15 residues. The germline V and J ends were trimmed by 3 bases and 0 bases, with 13 bases remaining between them. For the CDR3, the DNA is TGCGCCAGCAGCTGGTGGGGAGGTAGCTCCTACGAGCAGTACTTC. Amino acids: CASSWWGGSSYEQYF.

The chain links TRBV7-8 to TRBJ2-5; tentative D call: TRBD2 (6 bases). Germline V gene data show CDR1 as SGHVS and CDR2 as FQNEAQ. With 6 bases removed from V and 2 bases from J, the gap between germline ends came to 13 bases. This CDR3 is built from 14 residues. CDR3 coding DNA: TGTGCCAGCAGAGGCCTAGCGAATCAAGAGACCCAGTACTTC. Its translation is CASRGLANQETQYF.

This clonotype was recorded at least ten times. CDR3 bases: TGTGCCAGCAGCAAAGCGCGGGCGGGAAGCTACGAGCAGTACTTC. Translated, it gives CASSKARAGSYEQYF. V gene TRBV21-1 combines with J gene TRBJ2-7; the table names TRBD2, a call not compared with the DNA. TRBV21-1 is a listed pseudogene. The CDR3 has 15 amino acids.

The sample holds a few counts of this clonotype. CDR3 DNA: TGTGCCAGCAGCTTCTCCGGACAGGGGACCTACAATGAGCAGTTCTTC. It codes for CASSFSGQGTYNEQFF. The chain combines TRBV7-7 with TRBJ2-1; TRBD1 agrees at 9 bases. The V segment lost 3 bases and the J segment 2 bases; nucleotides outside the gene matches: 5. The germline CDR1 and CDR2 sequences are SSHAT and FNYEAQ (reference sequence). The CDR3 consists of 16 residues. The full variable domain, its missing parts supplied by reference TRBV7-7 and TRBJ2-1, is GAGVSQSPRYKVTKRGQDVTLRCDPISSHATLYWYQQALGQGPEFLTYFNYEAQPDKSGLPSDRFSAERPEGSISTLTIQRTEQRDSAMYRCASSFSGQGTYNEQFFGPGTRLTVL.

In its sample, this clonotype was seen a few times. The V and J genes are TRBV5-1 and TRBJ2-2; 8 nucleotides align to TRBD1. With V trimmed by 3 bases and J by 4 bases, 8 bases remained unmatched. CDR1 and CDR2 from the germline V gene are SGHRS and YFSETQ. This CDR3 is 16 amino acids long. As DNA, the CDR3 is TGCGCCAGCAGCTCACCAGGGGGCCCGAGCACCGGGGAGCTGTTTTTT. Protein product: CASSSPGGPSTGELFF. Full variable domain (missing parts from reference TRBV5-1 and TRBJ2-2): KAGVTQTPRYLIKTRGQQVTLSCSPISGHRSVSWYQQTPGQGLQFLFEYFSETQRNKGNFPGRFSGRQFSNSRSEMNVSTLELGDSALYLCASSSPGGPSTGELFFGEGSRLTVL.

A few counts support this clonotype. The V and J genes are TRBV7-3 and TRBJ2-5; the match to TRBD2 covers 8 bases. The V gene's germline CDR1 is SGHTA and CDR2 FQGTGA. The CDR3 has 18 amino acids. Germline trimming cut 5 bases from V and 5 bases from J; bases unmatched to any gene: 19. The CDR3 DNA sequence: TGTGCCAGCAGCCTCGCTTCATCAGGCGGTAGCGGGATTGAGACCCAGTACTTC. This translates into CASSLASSGGSGIETQYF.

The chain couples TRBV6-5 to TRBJ2-1, with 13 bases aligning to TRBD2. Looked up from germline, CDR1 is MNHEY and CDR2 is SVGAGI. Trimming took 2 bases from V and 1 from J; bases not matched to a gene: 2. The CDR3 length is 17 residues. The CDR3 reads CASSYATSGRSYNEQFF. The CDR3 nucleotides read TGTGCCAGCAGTTACGCGACTAGCGGGAGGTCCTACAATGAGCAGTTCTTC.

Comment on this clonotype: This may stem from a read error, because a much larger clone lies one nucleotide away. The chain links TRBV9 to TRBJ2-1, with TRBD2 matching over 13 bases. This CDR3 has 19 amino acids. The germline V gene encodes CDR1 SGDLS and CDR2 YYNGEE. J was trimmed by 10 bases and V by 3 bases; bases with no gene match: 19. CDR3 coding DNA: TGTGCCAGCAGCGACCCCGGGACTAGCGGGATGAGGGCGACGCAGGAGCAGTTCTTC. Encoded protein: CASSDPGTSGMRATQEQFF.

The rearrangement links TRBV10-3 to TRBJ1-2, with D hard to call. CDR3 length: 16 amino acids. Trimming took off 4 bases at V and 3 bases at J, with 18 bases between the two ends. Germline V CDR1 and CDR2: ENHRY, SYGVKD. Here the CDR3 DNA reads TGTGCCATCAGTGCCACCGTCGGATTCGGGGACTATGGCTACACCTTC. As protein: CAISATVGFGDYGYTF.

The chain employs TRBV3-1 and TRBJ2-6, with D unclear. Germline CDR1 and CDR2: LGHDT and YNNKEL (reference sequence). This CDR3 comprises 16 residues. V was pared by 4 bases and J by 0 bases, with 10 bases between. CDR3 sequence (DNA): TGTGCCAGCAGCCGGTTGAGGAGCTCTGGGGCCAACGTCCTGACTTTC. It translates to CASSRLRSSGANVLTF.

This clonotype came up many times. The CDR3 region has the DNA TGTGCCAGCAGCCAAGACCCACTCCTGCGCGAGCAGTACTTC. Translating it yields CASSQDPLLREQYF. This sequence joins TRBV3-1 and TRBJ2-7; D call uncertain. Trimming removed 0 bases from V and 6 bases from J, with 12 bases in between. Germline lookup yields CDR1 LGHDT and CDR2 YNNKEL (reference sequence). The CDR3 consists of 14 residues.

The chain carries TRBV7-9 and TRBJ1-1; weak D call: TRBD1 (5 bases). The CDR3 contains 14 residues. Between the trimmed V and J ends, which lost 1 base and 7 bases, there was a span of 13 bases. Germline CDR1 SEHNR, CDR2 FQNEAQ (reference sequence). CDR3 residues: CASSLDYDSDEAFF. The CDR3 coding sequence is TGTGCCAGCAGCTTAGATTACGACAGTGATGAAGCTTTCTTT.

In this sample, this clonotype turned up many times. The CDR3 region is CASSQMKTSETQYF. The CDR3 DNA follows: TGTGCCAGCAGCCAGATGAAGACTAGCGAGACGCAGTATTTT. The chain is built from TRBV7-2 and TRBJ2-3, with 8 bases aligning to TRBD2. V was pared by 5 bases and J by 9 bases, with 10 bases of the junction left unmatched. The CDR3 contains 14 residues. In germline, CDR1 is SGHTA, CDR2 FQGNSA.

The V and J genes are TRBV5-4 and TRBJ2-7; D gene uncertain. CDR1 is SGHNT and CDR2 is YYREEE in the germline V gene (reference sequence). V was trimmed by 2 bases and J by 3 bases, leaving 12 bases between them. The CDR3 sequence is 14 residues long. CDR3 region: CASSFWEDRYEQYF. For the CDR3, the DNA is TGTGCCAGCAGCTTTTGGGAAGACCGCTACGAGCAGTACTTC.

This clonotype was counted at least ten times. J is TRBJ2-3 and V is TRBV15; 8 bases are shared with TRBD1. This CDR3 region has 17 residues. Trimming removed 1 base from V and 0 bases from J; junction bases left unmatched: 6. Germline loops: CDR1 LNHNV, CDR2 YYDKDF (reference sequence). The CDR3 region has the DNA TGTGCCACCAGCAGAGTCCAGGGGGCTCGGAGCACAGATACGCAGTATTTT. Encoded protein: CATSRVQGARSTDTQYF.

The gene calls are TRBV29-1 and TRBJ1-1, with a tentative D call TRBD1 (5 bases). V was shortened by 7 bases and J by 0 bases, with 12 bases between the two germline ends. CDR3 length: 13 residues. CDR1 is SQVTM and CDR2 is ANQGSEA in the germline V gene. The CDR3 spells CSGEQVLNTEAFF. The CDR3 DNA sequence: TGCAGCGGCGAACAGGTTTTGAACACTGAAGCTTTCTTT.

This clonotype was seen many times. This chain joins TRBV7-3 and TRBJ2-2; 8 positions agree with TRBD2. Losses at the gene ends were 5 bases for V and 4 bases for J; bases not matched to a gene: 9. The CDR3 is 16 residues long. The germline CDR1 and CDR2 sequences are SGHTA and FQGTGA. The CDR3, as DNA: TGTGCCAGCAGCCCCAGCGGGAGAGTCGGCACCGGGGAGCTGTTTTTT. The encoded protein is CASSPSGRVGTGELFF.

This clonotype was detected a few times. The chain links TRBV27 to TRBJ2-5, with D tentatively TRBD2 (6 bases). The germline V gene has CDR1 MNHEY and CDR2 SMNVEV (reference sequence). Trimming took 0 bases from V and 4 from J, leaving 9 bases between them. The CDR3 contains 14 residues. This CDR3 reads CASSLSLAPETQYF. The CDR3 nucleotides are TGTGCCAGCAGTTTATCCCTAGCGCCAGAGACCCAGTACTTC.

This clonotype was detected only a few times. The chain joins TRBV3-1 to TRBJ2-7; TRBD2 matches at 7 bases. The trim removed 0 bases at V and 0 bases at J, leaving 5 bases unmatched. Germline values: CDR1 LGHDT, CDR2 YNNKEL (reference sequence). This CDR3 spans 16 amino acids. The CDR3 loop is CASSQDLAGVSYEQYF. The DNA for the CDR3 is TGTGCCAGCAGCCAAGATCTTGCGGGAGTCTCCTACGAGCAGTACTTC.